The 20 T cell receptor beta chains presented below share a single source sample, sequenced in a study of OX40 agonist ivuxolimab in advanced cancers. TCRdb's copy holds only in-frame clones and misses some; the assay was immunoSEQ multiplex PCR. The profile covers some 63,000 clones, with 70% to 90% appearing a single time and roughly 5% taken by the ten largest. This specimen consisted of CD4+ or CD8+ T cells sorted from blood, obtained in a trial of the OX40 agonist ivuxolimab. The receptors were gathered from an adult with an advanced solid tumor such as melanoma, head and neck, liver or kidney cancer.

The rearrangement uses TRBV18 and TRBJ2-7; D perhaps matches TRBD1 (5 bases). CDR1 KGHSH and CDR2 LQKENI come from the germline V gene. This CDR3 region has 12 residues. With 5 bases removed from V and 6 bases from J, the gap between germline ends came to 11 bases. CDR3: CASSSRQSEQYF. The CDR3 bases are TGTGCCAGCTCATCGAGACAGTCCGAGCAGTACTTC.

V and J are TRBV10-3 and TRBJ2-5; TRBD2 aligns across 15 bases. This CDR3 has 16 residues. The V segment lost 4 bases and the J segment 1 base; nucleotides outside the gene matches: 1. The germline V gene has CDR1 ENHRY and CDR2 SYGVKD. CDR3 bases: TGTGCCATCAGTGCGGGACTAGCGGGGGGCCAAGAGACCCAGTACTTC. This codes for CAISAGLAGGQETQYF.

V is TRBV28 and J is TRBJ1-3; 7 bases map to TRBD1. Germline CDR1 MDHEN, CDR2 SYDVKM. With 8 bases clipped from V and 5 bases from J, the junction kept 9 bases outside the gene matches. This CDR3 spans 14 amino acids. The CDR3, as DNA: TGTGCCAGCCTACCGGGACAGACACGAAACACCATATATTTT. This gives the protein CASLPGQTRNTIYF.

On this clone: At the DNA level, this CDR3 is encoded by other sequences in the same sample as well. V is TRBV6-5 and J is TRBJ2-2, with D hard to call. Per the germline V gene, CDR1 is MNHEY and CDR2 is SVGAGI. V dropped 2 bases and J dropped 5 bases, with 3 bases sitting between them. This CDR3 region has 12 residues. CDR3 DNA: TGTGCCAGCAGTTACAATACCGGGGAGCTGTTTTTT. Translating it yields CASSYNTGELFF.

This chain connects TRBV7-2 to TRBJ2-3; 8 bases map to TRBD2. Germline trimming cut 2 bases from V and 2 bases from J; bases unmatched to any gene: 3. The CDR3 is 15 residues long. The germline gives CDR1 SGHTA, CDR2 FQGNSA. CDR3 nucleotide sequence: TGTGCCAGCAGCTTAACGGGGGGGTTCACAGATACGCAGTATTTT. This sequence encodes CASSLTGGFTDTQYF.

In its sample, this clone was seen a few times. The chain links TRBV7-8 to TRBJ1-6; TRBD1 agrees at 7 bases. The CDR3 has 15 residues. The trim removed 3 bases at V and 10 bases at J, leaving 9 bases unmatched. Germline CDR1 SGHVS, CDR2 FQNEAQ. In DNA form, the CDR3 reads TGTGCCAGCAGCTTGAGGGGGCAGGGTGTCTCACCCCTCCACTTT. Its translation: CASSLRGQGVSPLHF.

This clone was seen a single time. This rearrangement joins TRBV30 to TRBJ2-7; D may be TRBD2 (5 bases). Germline V gene lookup returns CDR1 GTSNPN and CDR2 SVGIG (reference sequence). The V end lost 3 bases, the J end lost 5 bases, and 14 bases lay between the germline ends. The CDR3 loop spans 13 amino acids. The CDR3 loop is CAWSRGLTDEQYF. CDR3 in DNA: TGTGCCTGGAGCAGAGGGCTGACTGACGAGCAGTACTTC.

V gene TRBV4-3 combines with J gene TRBJ2-4, with 7 positions matching TRBD2. J gave up 0 bases and V 1 base, and 6 bases lay outside the gene matches. Germline lookup yields CDR1 LGHNA and CDR2 YSLEER. This CDR3 has 17 residues. CDR3 sequence reads: CASSQGMGGVAKNIQYF. The CDR3 nucleotides read TGCGCCAGCAGCCAAGGAATGGGAGGGGTAGCCAAAAACATTCAGTACTTC.

V usage is TRBV19 and J usage is TRBJ2-2; D gene ambiguous. Deletions cut 7 bases from V and 6 bases from J, with 12 bases between. Germline-derived CDR1 and CDR2 are LNHDA and SQIVND (reference sequence). This CDR3 has 13 amino acids. The CDR3 sequence: CASIGPFPGELFF. CDR3 in DNA: TGTGCCAGTATAGGGCCATTCCCCGGGGAGCTGTTTTTT. Variable domain in full (rest from reference TRBV19 and TRBJ2-2): DGGITQSPKYLFRKEGQNVTLSCEQNLNHDAMYWYRQDPGQGLRLIYYSQIVNDFQKGDIAEGYSVSREKKESFPLTVTSAQKNPTAFYLCASIGPFPGELFFGEGSRLTVL.

The J gene is TRBJ1-1, the V gene TRBV18; TRBD1 agrees at 12 bases. J gave up 3 bases and V 1 base, and 3 bases lay outside the gene matches. In germline, CDR1 is KGHSH, CDR2 LQKENI. CDR3 length equals 16 residues. In nucleotides, the CDR3 is TGTGCCAGCTCACCACGGGACAGGGGGCTTGACACTGAAGCTTTCTTT. It translates to CASSPRDRGLDTEAFF. Drawing the rest from reference TRBV18 and TRBJ1-1, the complete variable domain is NAGVMQNPRHLVRRRGQEARLRCSPMKGHSHVYWYRQLPEEGLKFMVYLQKENIIDESGMPKERFSAEFPKEGPSILRIQQVVRGDSAAYFCASSPRDRGLDTEAFFGQGTRLTVV.

The chain links TRBV7-6 to TRBJ1-6; D is undetermined. Germline loops: CDR1 SGHVS, CDR2 FNYEAQ. Trimming shortened V by 1 base and J by 7 bases, and 5 bases separated the two germline ends. CDR3 length equals 13 residues. CDR3 in amino acids: CASSLERNSPLHF. CDR3 nucleotide sequence: TGTGCCAGCAGCTTAGAGAGGAATTCACCCCTCCACTTT.

The chain has TRBV6-5 and TRBJ2-2; 10 bases map to TRBD2. V was clipped by 5 bases and J by 4 bases; unmatched bases: 4. Germline CDR1 MNHEY, CDR2 SVGAGI. This CDR3 has 15 amino acids. The CDR3, as DNA: TGTGCCAGCAGTCCGACTAGCGGGCTCACCGGGGAGCTGTTTTTT. It specifies CASSPTSGLTGELFF.

This chain uses TRBV6-1 with TRBJ1-5; D not resolved. The V and J ends lost 8 bases and 6 bases respectively, with 14 bases between them. CDR3 size: 13 residues. CDR1 is MNHNS and CDR2 is SASEGT in the germline V gene. The CDR3 spells CASLLLPGQPQHF. Written as DNA, the CDR3 is TGTGCCAGCTTACTCCTCCCTGGTCAGCCCCAGCATTTT.

V gene TRBV6-1 combines with J gene TRBJ1-5, with TRBD1 identical over 12 bases. V trimming: 6 bases; J trimming: 0 bases; junction bases outside the gene matches: 9. Germline V gives CDR1 MNHNS, CDR2 SASEGT. The CDR3 has 18 amino acids. The DNA for the CDR3 is TGTGCCAGCAGGGAAAGGGACAGGGGGCTGGCTAGCAATCAGCCCCAGCATTTT. Translated: CASRERDRGLASNQPQHF.

The chain links TRBV7-9 to TRBJ1-5; D gene uncertain. The CDR3 sequence is 12 residues long. V was clipped by 7 bases and J by 6 bases, with 10 bases between them. Germline lookup yields CDR1 SEHNR and CDR2 FQNEAQ (reference sequence). The CDR3 loop reads CASTLPGQPQHF. DNA of the CDR3: TGTGCCAGCACCCTCCCGGGTCAGCCCCAGCATTTT.

V is TRBV4-2 and J is TRBJ2-1; a weak D match, TRBD2 (6 bases). This CDR3 comprises 12 residues. Trimming stripped 6 bases from V and 7 bases from J, with 10 bases between. Germline-derived CDR1 and CDR2 are LGHNA and YNFKEQ. The CDR3, as DNA: TGTGCCAGCAGGGGGACTGGTAATGAGCAGTTCTTC. Protein sequence: CASRGTGNEQFF.

The chain combines TRBV4-1 with TRBJ2-7, with D perhaps TRBD1 or TRBD2 (6 bases each). V was pared by 1 base and J by 5 bases, with 21 bases between. The V gene's germline CDR1 is MGHRA and CDR2 YSYEKL. The CDR3 is made up of 17 amino acids. CDR3 region: CASSQVRVRSGAHEQYF. CDR3 sequence (DNA): TGCGCCAGCAGCCAAGTTCGTGTGCGTTCGGGGGCTCACGAGCAGTACTTC.

This clone showed up just once. The chain couples TRBV6-1 to TRBJ1-5, with D possibly matching TRBD1 (5 bases). The CDR3 is made up of 15 amino acids. Trimming pared 0 bases from V and 9 bases from J, leaving 15 bases between. Germline CDR1 is MNHNS and CDR2 is SASEGT. The CDR3 spells CASSEAPGPQRPQHF. The CDR3, as DNA: TGTGCCAGCAGTGAAGCGCCAGGGCCCCAGAGGCCCCAGCATTTT.

The chain couples TRBV19 to TRBJ2-1, with 9 positions matching TRBD1. Germline CDR1 reads LNHDA; CDR2 reads SQIVND (reference sequence). V lost 7 bases and J lost 4; bases outside the gene matches: 8. The CDR3 covers 15 residues. CDR3 in amino acids: CASIPRTGAYNEQFF. The CDR3 DNA sequence: TGTGCCAGTATCCCCCGGACAGGGGCTTACAATGAGCAGTTCTTC.

The chain recombines TRBV9 with TRBJ1-4; a weak D match, TRBD1 (6 bases). The CDR3 extends over 15 amino acids. V dropped 0 bases and J dropped 8 bases, with 14 bases sitting between them. Germline values: CDR1 SGDLS, CDR2 YYNGEE. CDR3 sequence: CASSVATGAREKLFF. The CDR3 DNA reads TGTGCCAGCAGCGTAGCTACGGGGGCTAGGGAAAAACTGTTTTTT.